The sequence of this T cell receptor (beta chain) was determined in a study of blood T cell repertoires in COVID-19. Study as a whole: COVID-19 samples, acute and convalescent, were from the United States, Italy and Spain. PBMCs, B-cell-depleted T cells, or T cells provided the cDNA or gDNA that made up the material.

Trimming took 5 bases from V and 8 from J; bases not matched to a gene: 11. From germline, CDR1 is SEHNR and CDR2 FQNEAQ (reference sequence). The CDR3 totals 15 residues. In the original processing: Reference gene primer amplification gave estimated nucleated cell counts. Measured with immunoSEQ multiplex PCR; TCRdb has only the in-frame clones, and not every one. V, J and clone size are taken as reported in that table, and D and trimming were inferred from the DNA itself. The sample has around 300,000 clones, roughly 85% seen once. This receptor was taken from a human donor in a cohort sampled during active COVID-19. The genes are TRBV7-9 and TRBJ1-4; 7 bases are shared with TRBD1. Material: peripheral blood. The CDR3 is CASSPQTGLREKLFF. CDR3 in DNA: TGTGCCAGCAGCCCACAGACAGGGCTAAGGGAAAAACTGTTTTTT.